These 11 T cell receptor beta chains came from one sample sequenced in a study of cytotoxic CD8 clonotypes in ibrutinib-treated CLL. Some clones are missing from TCRdb's copy, which holds only in-frame ones; the method was immunoSEQ multiplex PCR. This table holds some 130,000 clones, about 91% found once. The sequencing used PBMCs, collected after 12 months of ibrutinib treatment. These receptors originate from a human donor with chronic lymphocytic leukemia.

The genes are TRBV11-2 and TRBJ2-1, with D perhaps given as TRBD1 or TRBD2 (5 bases each). CDR3 size: 15 residues. V was cut by 1 base and J by 5 bases, with 12 bases left in between. Germline CDR1 is SGHAT and CDR2 is FQNNGV. CDR3 amino acids: CASSLGGEGHNEQFF. CDR3 in DNA: TGTGCCAGCAGCTTAGGGGGCGAGGGTCACAATGAGCAGTTCTTC.

This rearrangement joins TRBV5-8 to TRBJ2-5, with TRBD1 as a possible D gene (5 bases). V was trimmed by 4 bases and J by 7 bases, leaving 11 bases between them. CDR1 is SGHTS, CDR2 YDEGEE, per germline. The CDR3 spans 12 residues. CDR3 bases: TGTGCCAGCAGCCCACAGGCAGGGACCCAGTACTTC. Translation gives CASSPQAGTQYF.

V is TRBV7-9 and J is TRBJ1-2; D is unclear. Per the germline V gene, CDR1 is SEHNR and CDR2 is FQNEAQ (reference sequence). Trimming left V 5 bases short and J 8 bases short, with 15 bases between. The CDR3 contains 13 residues. This CDR3 is CASSRRDGSGYTF. The CDR3 nucleotides are TGTGCCAGCAGCCGCCGGGATGGATCCGGCTACACCTTC.

The chain is built from TRBV9 and TRBJ2-7; D is perhaps TRBD2 (6 bases). Trimming took off 2 bases at V and 1 base at J, with 10 bases between the two ends. The germline V gene has CDR1 SGDLS and CDR2 YYNGEE. The CDR3 runs to 14 residues. The CDR3 coding sequence is TGTGCCAGCAGCGTGGAGGGAGAGTCCTACGAGCAGTACTTC. Encoded protein: CASSVEGESYEQYF.

The rearrangement uses TRBV25-1 and TRBJ1-1, with 12 bases lining up with TRBD1. With V trimmed by 8 bases and J by 3 bases, 10 bases remained unmatched. The CDR3 runs to 16 residues. Germline CDR1 MGHDK, CDR2 SYGVNS. The CDR3 nucleotides are TGTGCCAGCGACCGGGACAGGGGGCAATCATACACTGAAGCTTTCTTT. It is translated as CASDRDRGQSYTEAFF.

J is TRBJ1-1 and V is TRBV5-6; 7 bases agree with TRBD1. The CDR3 has 13 residues. After removal of 3 bases from V and 4 bases from J, the junction contained 3 bases not matched to a gene. CDR1 is SGHDT and CDR2 is YYEEEE in the germline V gene. This CDR3 reads CASSSDRLTEAFF. The CDR3 DNA reads TGTGCCAGCAGCTCGGACAGGCTCACTGAAGCTTTCTTT.

This clone showed up just once. J is TRBJ2-5 and V is TRBV7-2; D uncertain. CDR3 length: 15 amino acids. The V gene lost 0 bases and the J gene lost 5 bases, with 13 bases spanning the gap. CDR1 is SGHTA, CDR2 FQGNSA, per germline. CDR3 in amino acids: CASSLAGSDRETQYF. CDR3 DNA: TGTGCCAGCAGCTTAGCGGGCTCGGACCGGGAGACCCAGTACTTC.

This clone is a singleton in its sample. The chain uses TRBV19 and TRBJ2-3; tentatively, D is TRBD1 (5 bases). The germline V gene has CDR1 LNHDA and CDR2 SQIVND (reference sequence). The CDR3 runs to 15 residues. V was trimmed by 1 base and J by 2 bases, leaving 10 bases between them. CDR3: CASSIGQTHTDTQYF. As DNA, the CDR3 is TGTGCCAGTAGTATAGGACAGACCCACACAGATACGCAGTATTTT.

The chain employs TRBV5-1 and TRBJ1-1; 8 nucleotides align to TRBD1. Trimming took 7 bases from V and 5 from J; bases not matched to a gene: 13. Germline assignment: CDR1 SGHRS and CDR2 YFSETQ. This CDR3 has 15 amino acids. The CDR3 DNA is TGCGCCAGCGGAAGGGGAGACAGGGGAGCTACTGAAGCTTTCTTT. It encodes CASGRGDRGATEAFF.

The chain recombines TRBV10-3 with TRBJ1-5, with D possibly being TRBD1 (5 bases). Germline-derived CDR1 and CDR2 are ENHRY and SYGVKD. Trimming took 10 bases from V and 3 from J, leaving 13 bases between them. This CDR3 has 13 residues. The chain's CDR3 is CATQLGLNQPQHF. Written as DNA, the CDR3 is TGTGCCACGCAGCTGGGACTCAATCAGCCCCAGCATTTT.

The chain combines TRBV11-2 with TRBJ1-1; TRBD1 is a possible D gene (5 bases). The V gene's germline CDR1 is SGHAT and CDR2 FQNNGV. V shed 3 bases and J shed 0 bases, with 11 bases lying between them. CDR3 length equals 15 residues. As DNA, the CDR3 is TGTGCCAGCAGCTTCCAGGGCCTCATGAACACTGAAGCTTTCTTT. This gives the protein CASSFQGLMNTEAFF.